The next 22 T cell receptor beta chains were all read from a single sample in a study of T cells in Graves' hyperthyroidism and ophthalmopathy. The investigators amplified TCR beta CDR3 regions from RNA transcripts. HTBI primers were used for first-round RT-PCR of the TCR CDR3. Each CDR3 protein is one row after TCRdb ran MiXCR on the multiplex PCR reads. The sample records 350,000 to 400,000 distinct CDR3 sequences, under 15% being singletons. The sequenced sample consisted of blood. The receptors were sampled from a woman aged 25 to 39 with Graves' hyperthyroidism.

This clonotype was recorded many times. J is TRBJ1-2 and V is TRBV20-1; unclear D gene. In germline, CDR1 is DFQATT, CDR2 SNEGSKA (reference sequence). This CDR3 region has 14 residues. Deletions cut 0 bases from V and 5 bases from J, with 13 bases between. The CDR3 DNA reads as TGCAGTGCTAGAGATCCACACGCAAAATATGGCTACACCTTC. It encodes CSARDPHAKYGYTF.

V usage is TRBV2 and J usage is TRBJ1-3; D is unresolved. CDR3 size: 13 residues. V was trimmed by 4 bases and J by 2 bases, leaving 6 bases between them. The V gene's germline CDR1 is SNHLY and CDR2 FYNNEI. The CDR3 DNA reads as TGTGCCAGCAGTGCGGGTCCTGGAAACACCATATATTTT. Translation: CASSAGPGNTIYF.

This clonotype was recorded at least ten times. V is TRBV5-1 and J is TRBJ1-1; D is perhaps TRBD1 (6 bases). The CDR3 consists of 15 residues. Per the germline V gene, CDR1 is SGHRS and CDR2 is YFSETQ. V gave up 0 bases and J gave up 0 bases, with 9 bases separating them. The CDR3 DNA sequence: TGCGCCAGCAGCTTGGCGGGGGGCATGAACACTGAAGCTTTCTTT. Its protein is CASSLAGGMNTEAFF.

This clonotype was seen repeatedly, ten times or more. The chain employs TRBV18 and TRBJ2-2; D is unresolved. The CDR3 is 14 residues long. V was shortened by 3 bases and J by 8 bases, with 13 bases between the two germline ends. Germline-derived CDR1 and CDR2 are KGHSH and LQKENI. The CDR3 DNA reads as TGTGCCAGCTCACCGTCGATGACACCGGGGGAGCTGTTTTTT. Amino acids: CASSPSMTPGELFF.

This clonotype was picked up a small number of times. The chain couples TRBV20-1 to TRBJ1-5; 7 bases line up with TRBD1. Germline CDR1 and CDR2: DFQATT and SNEGSKA (reference sequence). This CDR3 region has 14 residues. Trimming took 6 bases from V and 1 from J; bases not matched to a gene: 6. As DNA, the CDR3 is TGCAGTGCCCTACAGGGGCCCAGCAATCAGCCCCAGCATTTT. Translating it yields CSALQGPSNQPQHF.

Ten or more counts support this clonotype. The chain joins TRBV20-1 to TRBJ1-2, with 11 bases fitting TRBD1. The J segment lost 8 bases and the V segment lost 0 bases, leaving 8 bases of the junction unmatched. CDR1 DFQATT and CDR2 SNEGSKA come from the germline V gene (reference sequence). The CDR3 sequence is 15 residues long. The CDR3 region has the DNA TGCAGTGCTAGAGACCTGGACAGGGGGCGTCGAGGCTACACCTTC. This gives the protein CSARDLDRGRRGYTF.

The CDR3 loop is CAVRQGGGEKLFF. In DNA form, the CDR3 reads TGTGCCGTAAGGCAGGGCGGGGGTGAAAAACTGTTTTTT. This sequence joins TRBV6-1 and TRBJ1-4, with D possibly matching TRBD1 (5 bases). The CDR3 is 13 amino acids. The germline V gene has CDR1 MNHNS and CDR2 SASEGT. Trimming pared 11 bases from V and 7 bases from J, leaving 17 bases between.

This clonotype was found a few times. This rearrangement joins TRBV7-9 to TRBJ1-4; D call uncertain. V dropped 3 bases and J dropped 8 bases, with 4 bases sitting between them. The CDR3 has 11 amino acids. Germline V CDR1 and CDR2: SEHNR, FQNEAQ (reference sequence). The CDR3 nucleotides are TGTGCCAGCAGCTTGATCGAAAAACTGTTTTTT. This translates into CASSLIEKLFF.

Concerning this clonotype itself: This may arise from a read error, as a much more abundant clone is one base away. J is TRBJ2-7 and V is TRBV7-2; 9 nucleotides agree with TRBD2. Germline V gene sequence: CDR1 SGHTA, CDR2 FQGNSA. The CDR3 is 15 amino acids. The CDR3 coding sequence is TGTGCCAGCAGCTTAAGGGCGGGAGGGTCCTGCGAGCAGTACTTC. It specifies CASSLRAGGSCEQYF.

This chain uses TRBV14 with TRBJ2-7; TRBD2 is a possible D gene (6 bases). The germline gives CDR1 SGHDN, CDR2 FVKESK. CDR3 length: 14 residues. V was clipped by 4 bases and J by 4 bases, with 14 bases between them. For the CDR3, the DNA is TGTGCCAGCAGCCCAAATCCTAGCGTGTACGAGCAGTACTTC. Translated: CASSPNPSVYEQYF.

V usage is TRBV7-7 and J usage is TRBJ1-3; D remains ambiguous. The V gene's germline CDR1 is SSHAT and CDR2 FNYEAQ (reference sequence). The CDR3 runs 14 residues. The CDR3 DNA follows: TGTGCTAGCCACTTGCTCGTTTCTGGAAACACCATATATTTT. This sequence encodes CASHLLVSGNTIYF.

Notes on this clonotype: One end of the junction fails to match germline, which may point to a read error. The genes are TRBV6-1 and TRBJ2-1; 11 nucleotides align to TRBD2. Germline-derived CDR1 and CDR2 are MNHNS and SASEGT. The CDR3 extends over 14 amino acids. The CDR3 DNA is TGTGCCAGCGGAACTAGCGGGAGTACCCATGAGCAGCTCTTC. Protein: CASGTSGSTHEQLF.

Points on this clonotype: With a much larger clone just one base away, this may be a read error. The V gene is TRBV28, the J gene TRBJ2-5; no clear D gene. CDR3 length: 14 amino acids. Germline assignment: CDR1 MDHEN and CDR2 SYDVKM. CDR3 amino acids: CASSSQWNQEAQYF. The CDR3 nucleotides read TGTGCCAGCAGTTCCCAGTGGAACCAAGAGGCCCAGTACTTC.

This clonotype was picked up many times. V gene TRBV2 combines with J gene TRBJ2-2, with 8 bases lining up with TRBD1. Trimming at V came to 6 bases and at J to 7 bases, leaving 7 bases not matched to a gene. The CDR3 covers 14 residues. Germline V CDR1 and CDR2: SNHLY, FYNNEI. The CDR3 here is CASRTGAGGGELFF. CDR3 DNA sequence: TGTGCCAGCAGGACAGGGGCCGGGGGCGGGGAGCTGTTTTTT.

V and J are TRBV6-2 or TRBV6-3 and TRBJ2-5, with unresolved D. Germline assignment: CDR1 MNHEY and CDR2 SVGEGT. CDR3 length: 14 amino acids. V was cut by 0 bases and J by 2 bases, with 7 bases left in between. CDR3 sequence reads: CASSYSRRQETQYF. The DNA for the CDR3 is TGTGCCAGCAGTTACTCTCGCAGACAAGAGACCCAGTACTTC.

This clonotype appeared many times. The genes are TRBV27 and TRBJ1-1; D not certain. Germline values: CDR1 MNHEY, CDR2 SMNVEV (reference sequence). Trimming cost V 8 bases and J 0 bases, with 13 bases left between them. The CDR3 length is 14 residues. The CDR3 spells CASVGGVLNTEAFF. The CDR3 DNA is TGTGCCAGCGTTGGAGGAGTATTGAACACTGAAGCTTTCTTT.

A word on this clonotype: A junction end diverges from the germline sequence, so it may reflect a read error. The chain combines TRBV19 with TRBJ2-1; 11 bases are shared with TRBD2. Per the germline V gene, CDR1 is LNHDA and CDR2 is SQIVND (reference sequence). The CDR3 has 15 residues. The CDR3 loop reads CASSRGTSGLRPPFF. In nucleotides, the CDR3 is TGCGCCAGTAGCCGAGGGACTAGCGGACTCCGACCCCCGTTCTTC.

Ten or more counts support this clonotype. The gene calls are TRBV12-3 or TRBV12-4 and TRBJ2-1; 7 nucleotides match TRBD1. Trimming removed 4 bases from V and 6 bases from J; junction bases left unmatched: 3. This CDR3 is 13 amino acids long. The DNA for the CDR3 is TGTGCCAGCAGTTCGACAGGGATCAATGAGCAGTTCTTC. As protein: CASSSTGINEQFF.

This clonotype was counted many times. V gene TRBV20-1 combines with J gene TRBJ1-1, with D uncertain. This CDR3 has 14 amino acids. Germline V gene data show CDR1 as DFQATT and CDR2 as SNEGSKA (reference sequence). The V end lost 4 bases, the J end lost 1 base, and 13 bases lay between the germline ends. CDR3 sequence reads: CSAKRRTTNTEAFF. In nucleotides, the CDR3 is TGCAGTGCTAAACGCCGGACCACGAACACTGAAGCTTTCTTT.

This clonotype was seen a handful of times. The chain joins TRBV12-3 or TRBV12-4 to TRBJ1-4; D might be TRBD1 (6 bases). V lost 5 bases to trimming and J lost 7 bases, with 14 bases between them. The CDR3 totals 14 residues. The CDR3 sequence: CASSPQGLGEKLFF. The CDR3 DNA sequence: TGTGCCAGCAGTCCACAGGGACTCGGTGAAAAACTGTTTTTT.

This clonotype was observed at least ten times. V is TRBV3-1 and J is TRBJ2-7; no clear D. V gave up 1 base and J gave up 3 bases, with 7 bases separating them. Germline loops: CDR1 LGHDT, CDR2 YNNKEL (reference sequence). The CDR3 runs 13 residues. In nucleotides, the CDR3 is TGTGCCAGCAGCCAAGGGTTCAACTACGAGCAGTACTTC. Its translation is CASSQGFNYEQYF.

This clonotype was counted a few times. Here the CDR3 DNA reads TGTGCCAGTAGTATCTTCTCGTCCAGGGAGGAGAACAATCAGCCCCAGCATTTT. It specifies CASSIFSSREENNQPQHF. The V call is TRBV19, the J call TRBJ1-5, with a weak D call TRBD1 (5 bases). Trimming removed 3 bases from V and 3 bases from J, with 21 bases in between. The CDR3 totals 18 residues. Germline lookup yields CDR1 LNHDA and CDR2 SQIVND (reference sequence). Full variable domain (remainder filled in from reference TRBV19 and TRBJ1-5): DGGITQSPKYLFRKEGQNVTLSCEQNLNHDAMYWYRQDPGQGLRLIYYSQIVNDFQKGDIAEGYSVSREKKESFPLTVTSAQKNPTAFYLCASSIFSSREENNQPQHFGDGTRLSIL.